This TCR beta chain was sequenced in a study of T cells in Graves' hyperthyroidism and ophthalmopathy (dated by TCRdb to the late 2010s). Study-wide context: Peripheral blood was collected at initial diagnosis, before any treatment. Once sampling was done, hyperthyroidism patients were given methimazole at a starting dose of 30 mg daily, whereas ophthalmopathy patients were given high-dose intravenous methylprednisolone. To identify TCR V-J signatures that set the groups apart, the researchers used a discovery cohort of more than 95 patients, made up of under 45 with Graves' ophthalmopathy and about 60 with stable Graves' hyperthyroidism. The study also compared thyroid tissue and blood T-cell repertoires from roughly six Graves' hyperthyroidism patients. The paper describes TCR Vbeta CDR3 sequencing of fewer than 150 peripheral blood samples, made up of 43 ophthalmopathy patients, around 78 hyperthyroidism patients and around 17 progressor patients. Whether ophthalmopathy could be predicted prospectively was tested in an independent validation cohort made up of under 20 hyperthyroidism patients plus 17 patients who later progressed to ophthalmopathy. The 100 discovery patients were divided at random into training and test sets in a 7:3 ratio.

What the authors observed across the whole study: Blood samples also contained most of the expanded thyroid clonotypes (frequency above 0.001), which suggests that blood repertoires may reflect thyroid immune responses. In validation, the model predicted progression to ophthalmopathy a median of roughly 6.2 months before onset, with about 70% sensitivity and 72.22% specificity. No statistical method was used to set the sample size in advance, and investigators knew the group allocation. In cross-validation, a model built on a 13 V-J signature told ophthalmopathy apart from stable hyperthyroidism with 85% to 90% sensitivity and roughly 83% specificity, and in testing the same model reached 80%/75%.

This clonotype appeared many times. There is no known antigen for this receptor. The input lacks base qualities; no much larger clone sits a single base away. Ends trimmed: V by 2 bases, J by 1 base; bases unmatched to a gene: 11. From the germline V gene, CDR1 is SGHRS and CDR2 is YFSETQ. The CDR3, cysteine through phenylalanine, is 18 amino acids long. Only CDR3 DNA remains: 54 bases, in frame from the first base. TCR beta CDR3 regions were amplified from RNA transcripts. The first round of RT-PCR for the TCR CDR3 was performed with the HTBI primer set and the Qiagen OneStep RT-PCR kit. Libraries were constructed in a second round of multiplex PCR, after which size selection and purification were performed. The libraries were sequenced on an Illumina HiSeq2000 using paired-end 100 bp reads. The authors' pipeline ran thus. Raw data were processed with SOAPnuke, discarding reads with adapters, uncalled bases, mean Phred below 15, or no exact constant-primer or identifier match. COPE v1.2.5 was used to merge high-quality paired reads, and clonotypes were defined as unique nucleotide sequences. MiTCR v1.1 was used to align clonotypes to the IMGT TRBV, TRBD and TRBJ reference segments. Analysis was restricted to V-J combinations with a frequency above 0.0001, which covered just over 98% of repertoires. The TCS score was defined as F50 (clonal expansion) divided by E x V (chaos), with BLOSUM62-based TCRdist calculated between CDR3 peptides within each V-J. Welch's t-statistics and random forest reduced roughly 500 V-J features to fewer than 15, which were used in a naive Bayes classifier (R e1071). TCRdb's own reprocessing of the public reads used fastp at Q25 and MiXCR and kept productive beta chains. Rows are unified per CDR3 protein, each entry keeping the most common DNA and genes. The V and J calls come from TCRdb's annotation, not from the publication. The sample includes about 350,000 distinct CDR3 sequences, with about a sixth observed a single time. The ten top clones hold around 15% of the sample.

Ophthalmopathy patients had moderately to severely active disease, with a Clinical Activity Score of 3 or more, a NOSPECS grade of 4 or more, and a disease duration of less than 3 months. Exclusion was applied to patients with uncontrolled infections, other autoimmune diseases, pregnancy or lactation. Diagnoses were based on clinical symptoms, serum thyroxine and TRAb, thyroid ultrasound and orbital computed tomography. PBMCs were isolated from roughly 10 ml of fresh peripheral blood by Ficoll-Paque density gradient centrifugation. Trizol reagent was used to extract total RNA, and RNA quality was then checked on an Agilent 2100 Bioanalyzer.

The sample taken for sequencing was blood. The clonotype was recovered from a middle-aged woman with Graves' ophthalmopathy. The chain joins TRBV5-1 to TRBJ2-2, with 7 middle bases fitting TRBD2. The CDR3 reads CASSLSPGREENTGELFF. The DNA reads as follows: TGCGCCAGCAGCTTATCTCCTGGGAGGGAGGAGAACACCGGGGAGCTGTTTTTT.